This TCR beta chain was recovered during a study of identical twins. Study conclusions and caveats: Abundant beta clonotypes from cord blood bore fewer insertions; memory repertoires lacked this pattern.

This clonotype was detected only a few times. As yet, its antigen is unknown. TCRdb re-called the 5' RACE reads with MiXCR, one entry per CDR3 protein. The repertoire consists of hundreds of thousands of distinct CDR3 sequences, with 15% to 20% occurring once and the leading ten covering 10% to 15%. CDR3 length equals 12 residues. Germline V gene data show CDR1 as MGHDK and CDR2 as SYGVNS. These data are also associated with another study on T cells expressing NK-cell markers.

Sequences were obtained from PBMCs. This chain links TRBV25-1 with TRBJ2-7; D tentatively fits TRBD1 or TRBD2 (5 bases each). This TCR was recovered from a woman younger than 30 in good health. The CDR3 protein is CAARDRSYEQYF. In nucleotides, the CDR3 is TGTGCGGCTCGGGACCGTTCCTACGAGCAGTACTTC.